This T cell receptor (beta chain) was recorded in a study of identical twins. Findings of the study overall: Beta out-of-frame sequences displayed a weaker excess of sharing between twins. Models came in too low on out-of-frame TCR alpha sharing in monozygotic twins.

The V gene's germline CDR1 is SNHLY and CDR2 FYNNEI. The J segment lost 3 bases and the V segment lost 6 bases, leaving 9 bases of the junction unmatched. The CDR3 is made up of 16 amino acids. About this clonotype: As yet, its antigen is unknown.

In TCRdb, the 5' RACE reads were re-called with MiXCR into one record per CDR3 protein. The sample has hundreds of thousands of distinct CDR3 sequences, 20% to 25% seen once. In addition, the sample was reused for a study of yellow fever vaccine responses in identical twins.

V and J are TRBV2 and TRBJ2-5; 11 bases are shared with TRBD2. The origin of this receptor is a woman younger than 30 in good health. The sequencing sample was made of CD4+ T cells sorted from blood. The chain's CDR3 is CASRYIGTSGKETQYF. The CDR3 nucleotides are TGTGCCAGCAGGTACATAGGGACTAGCGGAAAAGAGACCCAGTACTTC.